This passage covers 24 T cell receptor beta chains from one sample sequenced in a study of blood T cell repertoires in COVID-19. Here immunoSEQ multiplex PCR was the method, and the copy in TCRdb shows in-frame clones only, minus some. The sample holds 25,000 to 35,000 clones; about 90% are singletons and the top ten take about 5.8%. Sequenced input: peripheral blood. These receptors were taken from a man aged 55 to 70 with active COVID-19.

The chain has TRBV7-9 and TRBJ2-7; a possible D gene is TRBD1 (6 bases). Trimming removed 5 bases from V and 0 bases from J, with 11 bases in between. The CDR3 extends over 14 amino acids. Germline CDR1 reads SEHNR; CDR2 reads FQNEAQ (reference sequence). The CDR3 DNA follows: TGTGCCAGCAGCAACAGGGCGAGCTCCTACGAGCAGTACTTC. Protein sequence: CASSNRASSYEQYF.

The rearrangement joins TRBV10-3 to TRBJ2-1; the match to TRBD2 covers 11 bases. Germline trimming cut 4 bases from V and 6 bases from J; bases unmatched to any gene: 5. The CDR3 has 15 amino acids. The germline V gene encodes CDR1 ENHRY and CDR2 SYGVKD. The CDR3 protein is CAISVLTSGANEQFF. Written as DNA, the CDR3 is TGTGCCATCAGTGTATTGACTAGCGGGGCCAATGAGCAGTTCTTC.

The rearrangement joins TRBV5-1 to TRBJ2-1, with 9 bases identical to TRBD2. The trim removed 0 bases at V and 4 bases at J, leaving 5 bases unmatched. Germline lookup yields CDR1 SGHRS and CDR2 YFSETQ. The CDR3 contains 16 residues. This CDR3 is CASSLGIAGAYNEQFF. For the CDR3, the DNA is TGCGCCAGCAGCTTGGGAATAGCGGGGGCGTACAATGAGCAGTTCTTC.

The chain uses TRBV27 and TRBJ2-1; 10 bases are shared with TRBD2. This CDR3 comprises 17 residues. V trimming: 4 bases; J trimming: 0 bases; junction bases outside the gene matches: 6. The germline V gene has CDR1 MNHEY and CDR2 SMNVEV (reference sequence). The CDR3 region has the DNA TGTGCCAGCAGTTCTCAGCGGGGGGGAAGCTCCTACAATGAGCAGTTCTTC. Translation: CASSSQRGGSSYNEQFF.

This clone appeared a single time. CDR3 region: CATTGRGQGYTF. DNA for the CDR3: TGTGCCACCACTGGCAGGGGGCAAGGCTACACCTTC. The chain has TRBV15 and TRBJ1-2, with TRBD1 matching 8 bases. This CDR3 has 12 amino acids. Germline V gene lookup returns CDR1 LNHNV and CDR2 YYDKDF (reference sequence). V lost 7 bases, J lost 8 bases, and 6 bases stayed unmatched.

There are a few counts of this clone. The chain links TRBV15 to TRBJ2-7, with 14 bases aligning to TRBD2. The germline gives CDR1 LNHNV, CDR2 YYDKDF (reference sequence). V gave up 0 bases and J gave up 0 bases; unmatched junction bases: 7. This CDR3 has 19 amino acids. The CDR3 is CATSRELGLAGVSSYEQYF. CDR3 DNA sequence: TGTGCCACCAGCAGAGAGCTGGGACTAGCGGGGGTGAGCTCCTACGAGCAGTACTTC.

The CDR3 reads CASSLRDRGPQYF. DNA for the CDR3: TGTGCCAGCAGTTTACGGGACAGGGGACCCCAGTACTTC. The genes are TRBV12-3 or TRBV12-4 and TRBJ2-5; 10 nucleotides match TRBD1. The CDR3 loop spans 13 amino acids. V lost 2 bases and J lost 9; bases outside the gene matches: 3.

This chain uses TRBV5-1 with TRBJ1-1; 10 bases fit TRBD1. V lost 0 bases, J lost 3 bases, and 5 bases stayed unmatched. The CDR3 has 16 residues. Germline lookup yields CDR1 SGHRS and CDR2 YFSETQ. The CDR3 nucleotides read TGCGCCAGCAGCTTGGGACAGGGGGCTTTGGACACTGAAGCTTTCTTT. Amino acid sequence: CASSLGQGALDTEAFF.

This clone has only a few counts. The chain carries TRBV4-1 and TRBJ1-6; D uncertain. Germline CDR1 MGHRA, CDR2 YSYEKL. With 3 bases removed from V and 0 bases from J, the gap between germline ends came to 18 bases. The CDR3 has 19 residues. The CDR3 sequence is CASSHRVEGESSYNSPLHF. As DNA, the CDR3 is TGCGCCAGCAGCCACCGCGTGGAGGGTGAGAGCTCCTATAATTCACCCCTCCACTTT.

V gene TRBV21-1 combines with J gene TRBJ2-7; the listed D gene, TRBD1, was not tested against the DNA. TRBV21-1 is an annotated pseudogene. CDR3 size: 8 residues. The CDR3 DNA reads TGTGCCAGCAGGGGCCCCTTATTC. This sequence encodes CASRGPLF.

In this sample, this clone turned up a few times. The chain recombines TRBV19 with TRBJ1-6; 9 positions match TRBD1. This CDR3 region has 17 residues. V trimming: 4 bases; J trimming: 3 bases; junction bases outside the gene matches: 7. Germline V gene sequence: CDR1 LNHDA, CDR2 SQIVND (reference sequence). The CDR3 region has the DNA TGTGCCAGTAGTACCGACAGGGGGGCCGGCTATAATTCACCCCTCCACTTT. Protein product: CASSTDRGAGYNSPLHF.

V usage is TRBV3-1 (or the pseudogene TRBV3-2) and J usage is TRBJ1-1; 8 bases align to TRBD1. Germline values: CDR1 LGHDT, CDR2 YNNKEL (reference sequence). V shed 8 bases, J shed 3 bases, and the junction held 5 bases outside the gene matches. The CDR3 has 13 amino acids. The DNA for the CDR3 is TGTGCCAGCGCCGGACAGGGTTACACTGAAGCTTTCTTT. Its protein is CASAGQGYTEAFF.

The chain links TRBV2 to TRBJ1-5; a weak D match, TRBD1 (5 bases). V shed 8 bases and J shed 2 bases, with 7 bases lying between them. This CDR3 contains 12 residues. Germline values: CDR1 SNHLY, CDR2 FYNNEI. The CDR3 nucleotides are TGTGCCAGCGCCAGGGGCAATCAGCCCCAGCATTTT. This translates into CASARGNQPQHF.

The V call is TRBV27, the J call TRBJ1-2, with 7 bases matching TRBD1. This CDR3 spans 13 amino acids. Per germline, CDR1 MNHEY and CDR2 SMNVEV (reference sequence). With V trimmed by 6 bases and J by 5 bases, 6 bases remained unmatched. DNA for the CDR3: TGTGCCAGCAGACGACAGGGACCATATGGCTACACCTTC. Its translation is CASRRQGPYGYTF.

The CDR3 DNA follows: TGTGCCAGTAGTACCGCCAGGGCTCAGCCCCAGCATTTT. Translated, it gives CASSTARAQPQHF. V and J are TRBV19 and TRBJ1-5, with a tentative D call TRBD1 (5 bases). CDR1 and CDR2 (germline): LNHDA, SQIVND (reference sequence). There are 13 residues in the CDR3. Trimming removed 4 bases from V and 6 bases from J, with 10 bases in between.

The chain joins TRBV6-4 to TRBJ2-3; TRBD1 is a possible D gene (5 bases). This CDR3 spans 15 amino acids. Trimming removed 3 bases at V and 3 bases at J, with 13 bases between. Germline values: CDR1 MRHNA, CDR2 SNTAGT. The CDR3 bases are TGTGCCAGCAGTGAATCAGGGTCGAAAACAGATACGCAGTATTTT. This codes for CASSESGSKTDTQYF.

The J gene is TRBJ1-6, the V gene TRBV14; D unresolved. This CDR3 has 14 residues. Trimming took off 1 base at V and 12 bases at J, with 13 bases between the two ends. Germline V gene sequence: CDR1 SGHDN, CDR2 FVKESK. CDR3 in DNA: TGTGCCAGCAGCCAAGGTAGTAGCCGTCTACCCCTCCACTTT. Translation gives CASSQGSSRLPLHF. The variable domain in full, with the rest retrieved from reference TRBV14 and TRBJ1-6, is EAGVTQFPSHSVIEKGQTVTLRCDPISGHDNLYWYRRVMGKEIKFLLHFVKESKQDESGMPNNRFLAERTGGTYSTLKVQPAELEDSGVYFCASSQGSSRLPLHFGNGTRLTVT.

The rearrangement links TRBV19 to TRBJ2-2, with D possibly TRBD1 on 6 matching bases. Trimming took 10 bases from V and 0 from J, leaving 12 bases between them. This CDR3 spans 14 amino acids. Per germline, CDR1 LNHDA and CDR2 SQIVND (reference sequence). CDR3: CATRDISNTGELFF. Written as DNA, the CDR3 is TGTGCCACACGGGACATTTCGAACACCGGGGAGCTGTTTTTT.

The chain links TRBV5-1 to TRBJ2-7; 8 nucleotides line up with TRBD1. Germline V gene data show CDR1 as SGHRS and CDR2 as YFSETQ. The CDR3 is made up of 15 amino acids. V dropped 0 bases and J dropped 2; count of bases not matched to a gene: 4. The CDR3 DNA is TGCGCCAGCAGCTTGGAGGGGACAGGTACCTACGAGCAGTACTTC. Its protein is CASSLEGTGTYEQYF.

The CDR3 spells CASSHLTVSYGYTF. CDR3 nucleotide sequence: TGTGCCAGCAGCCACCTTACAGTCTCCTATGGCTACACCTTC. V is TRBV7-9 and J is TRBJ1-2; no clear D. Germline V gives CDR1 SEHNR, CDR2 FQNEAQ (reference sequence). This CDR3 is 14 amino acids long. V gave up 5 bases and J gave up 4 bases, with 14 bases separating them.

The count of this clone is one. The rearrangement links TRBV7-7 to TRBJ2-5; D might be TRBD1 or TRBD2, each matching 6 bases. CDR3 size: 14 residues. CDR1 is SSHAT, CDR2 FNYEAQ, per germline (reference sequence). The CDR3 sequence: CASGPVRGQETQYF. CDR3 DNA: TGTGCTAGCGGCCCCGTGAGGGGGCAAGAGACCCAGTACTTC.

The rearrangement links TRBV7-3 to TRBJ1-1; D might be TRBD1 (6 bases). Germline V gene data show CDR1 as SGHTA and CDR2 as FQGTGA. V was shortened by 5 bases and J by 4 bases, with 14 bases between the two germline ends. CDR3 size: 14 residues. Here the CDR3 DNA reads TGTGCCAGCAGCAAACAGGGCGGGGGCACTGAAGCTTTCTTT. Residues: CASSKQGGGTEAFF.

The CDR3 loop reads CASSLGGLAYEQYF. CDR3 bases: TGTGCCAGCAGCTTAGGGGGACTAGCCTACGAGCAGTACTTC. The chain has TRBV7-6 and TRBJ2-7, with 8 bases fitting TRBD2. The CDR3 sequence is 14 residues long. The junction had 1 base not matched to a gene; V was cut back by 1 base and J by 2 bases. Germline loops: CDR1 SGHVS, CDR2 FNYEAQ.

This clone was seen once. The chain recombines TRBV6-5 with TRBJ2-3; 8 bases are a match to TRBD1. In germline, CDR1 is MNHEY, CDR2 SVGAGI. Trimming cost V 8 bases and J 0 bases; bases outside gene matches: 4. The CDR3 is 14 residues long. The CDR3 DNA reads TGTGCCAGCGGCAGGGGGCCTAGCACAGATACGCAGTATTTT. Amino acid sequence: CASGRGPSTDTQYF.